These T cell receptor beta chains were read from a single sample in a study of neurological immune-mediated disorders. MiXCR, applied by TCRdb to the 5' RACE reads, yields one record per CDR3 protein. The sample yields 71,000 or so distinct CDR3 sequences, 5% to 5.5% seen once. Source material: PBMCs. Receptors originate from a woman in her twenties or thirties with multiple sclerosis. CDR3s include the opening cysteine and the closing phenylalanine or tryptophan. A D gene is named only where the DNA matches it firmly. Only some rows state a clone size, as once, few, many or a class for expanded clones.

clone_size	d_call	v_call	j_call	cdr3_aa	cdr3_nt
.	TRBD1	TRBV7-8	TRBJ2-3	CASSLARDRGRTDTQYF	TGTGCCAGCAGCTTAGCGAGGGACAGGGGGCGTACAGATACGCAGTATTTT
.	.	TRBV11-2	TRBJ2-3	CASSLRLGTDTQYF	TGTGCCAGCAGCTTAAGGCTAGGGACAGATACGCAGTATTTT
many	.	TRBV6-5	TRBJ1-1	CASSRRENTEAFF	TGTGCCAGCAGCCGAAGGGAGAACACTGAAGCTTTCTTT
few	TRBD1	TRBV12-3/TRBV12-4	TRBJ1-6	CASSRGQGGSPLHF	TGTGCCAGCAGCCGAGGACAGGGCGGGTCACCCCTCCACTTT
few	.	TRBV18	TRBJ2-5	CASSPLQGTQETQYF	TGTGCCAGCTCACCGCTACAGGGAACCCAAGAGACCCAGTACTTC
many	.	TRBV20-1	TRBJ2-1	CSATRDTSYNEQFF	TGCAGTGCCACCCGGGACACCTCCTACAATGAGCAGTTCTTC
many	TRBD2	TRBV5-1	TRBJ2-5	CASSPTLADQETQYF	TGCGCCAGCAGCCCTACTCTAGCGGACCAAGAGACCCAGTACTTC
medium-sized	TRBD1	TRBV5-1	TRBJ1-2	CASYQIGTAGGYTF	TGCGCCAGCTACCAAATCGGGACAGCAGGCGGCTACACCTTC
many	TRBD2	TRBV12-3/TRBV12-4	TRBJ2-1	CASSLGSGSDEQFF	TGTGCCAGCAGTTTGGGTAGCGGGAGCGATGAGCAGTTCTTC
few	TRBD1	TRBV3-1	TRBJ1-5	CASSLTRPGTGNRDQPQHF	TGTGCCAGCAGCCTGACCCGTCCCGGGACAGGGAATCGGGATCAGCCCCAGCATTTT
many	.	TRBV27	TRBJ1-5	CASSLAGENQPQHF	TGTGCCAGCAGTTTAGCGGGGGAAAATCAGCCCCAGCATTTT
many	.	TRBV20-1	TRBJ2-7	CSARVTEPYEQYF	TGCAGTGCTAGAGTAACTGAACCCTACGAGCAGTACTTC
few	.	TRBV3-1	TRBJ2-7	CASSQVGYEQYF	TGTGCCAGCAGCCAAGTTGGCTACGAGCAGTACTTC
many	.	TRBV5-1	TRBJ2-5	CASSLAQGRQETQYF	TGCGCCAGCAGCTTGGCGCAGGGAAGGCAAGAGACCCAGTACTTC
many	.	TRBV20-1	TRBJ1-4	CSASDGFNEKLFF	TGCAGTGCTAGTGACGGGTTTAATGAAAAACTGTTTTTT
many	.	TRBV7-6	TRBJ2-5	CASSLRSETQYF	TGTGCCAGCAGCCTTAGGAGTGAGACCCAGTACTTC
many	.	TRBV5-1	TRBJ2-3	CASSYKGADTQYF	TGCGCCAGCAGCTACAAGGGCGCAGATACGCAGTATTTT
.	TRBD1	TRBV20-1	TRBJ2-7	CSAGGQTDYEQYF	TGCAGTGCTGGGGGACAGACCGACTACGAGCAGTACTTC
many	.	TRBV12-3/TRBV12-4	TRBJ1-1	CASSLGEVGTEAFF	TGTGCCAGCAGTCTTGGCGAGGTGGGAACTGAAGCTTTCTTT
many	.	TRBV5-1	TRBJ2-1	CASSLEPTRHNEQFF	TGCGCCAGCAGCTTGGAGCCTACTCGCCACAATGAGCAGTTCTTC
many	.	TRBV5-1	TRBJ1-1	CASRPGAGNTEAFF	TGCGCCAGCAGGCCGGGGGCAGGGAACACTGAAGCTTTCTTT
many	.	TRBV20-1	TRBJ1-1	CSAREGAGGPNTEAFF	TGCAGTGCTAGAGAGGGGGCGGGGGGCCCGAACACTGAAGCTTTCTTT
many	.	TRBV5-5	TRBJ1-1	CASSFGTKLVMTEAFF	TGTGCCAGCAGCTTCGGGACAAAATTAGTTATGACTGAAGCTTTCTTT
few	TRBD1	TRBV7-8	TRBJ1-3	CASSRGTAGKNIYF	TGTGCCAGCAGCCGTGGGACAGCTGGAAAAAACATATATTTT
few	TRBD1	TRBV20-1	TRBJ2-7	CSARDRTGRHEQYF	TGCAGTGCTAGAGATCGGACAGGGAGGCACGAGCAGTACTTC
many	.	TRBV12-3/TRBV12-4	TRBJ2-7	CASSLGSAYEQYF	TGTGCCAGCAGTTTAGGTTCGGCCTACGAGCAGTACTTC
few	.	TRBV10-3	TRBJ1-6	CAISELEQGNSPLHF	TGTGCCATCAGTGAGCTAGAACAGGGAAATTCACCCCTCCACTTT
.	.	TRBV20-1	TRBJ2-2	CSARDVRIPGELFF	TGCAGTGCTAGAGATGTCAGAATACCCGGGGAGCTGTTTTTT
.	TRBD2	TRBV7-3	TRBJ2-2	CASRLGLAGGELFF	TGTGCCAGCAGATTGGGACTAGCTGGCGGGGAGCTGTTTTTT
many	.	TRBV5-1	TRBJ1-6	CASSSGVESPLHF	TGCGCCAGCAGCTCTGGGGTCGAATCACCCCTCCACTTT
few	TRBD2	TRBV20-1	TRBJ2-3	CSARGLLAGVVKDTQYF	TGCAGTGCTAGAGGCCTCCTAGCGGGAGTCGTAAAAGATACGCAGTATTTT
many	TRBD2	TRBV12-3/TRBV12-4	TRBJ2-5	CASSPLAGRRETQYF	TGTGCCAGCAGTCCTCTAGCGGGGCGGCGGGAGACCCAGTACTTC
many	.	TRBV12-3/TRBV12-4	TRBJ1-3	CASSLEGTGNTIYF	TGTGCCAGCAGTTTAGAGGGGACTGGAAACACCATATATTTT